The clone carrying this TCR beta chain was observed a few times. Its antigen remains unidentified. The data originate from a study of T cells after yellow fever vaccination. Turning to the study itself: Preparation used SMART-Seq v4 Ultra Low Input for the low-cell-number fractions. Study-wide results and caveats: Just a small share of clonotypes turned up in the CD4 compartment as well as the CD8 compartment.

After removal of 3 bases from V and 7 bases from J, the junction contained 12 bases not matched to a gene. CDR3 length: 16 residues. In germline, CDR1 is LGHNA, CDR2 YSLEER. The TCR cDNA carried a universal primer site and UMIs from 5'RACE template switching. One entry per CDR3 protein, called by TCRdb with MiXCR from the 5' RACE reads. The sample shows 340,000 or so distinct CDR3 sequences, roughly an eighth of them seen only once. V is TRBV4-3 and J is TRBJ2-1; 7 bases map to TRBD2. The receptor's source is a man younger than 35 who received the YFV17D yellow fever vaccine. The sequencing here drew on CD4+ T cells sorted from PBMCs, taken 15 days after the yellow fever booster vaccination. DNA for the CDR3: TGCGCCAGCAGCCAGTTGCTAGCGGAGACGGGGAATGAGCAGTTCTTC. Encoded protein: CASSQLLAETGNEQFF.